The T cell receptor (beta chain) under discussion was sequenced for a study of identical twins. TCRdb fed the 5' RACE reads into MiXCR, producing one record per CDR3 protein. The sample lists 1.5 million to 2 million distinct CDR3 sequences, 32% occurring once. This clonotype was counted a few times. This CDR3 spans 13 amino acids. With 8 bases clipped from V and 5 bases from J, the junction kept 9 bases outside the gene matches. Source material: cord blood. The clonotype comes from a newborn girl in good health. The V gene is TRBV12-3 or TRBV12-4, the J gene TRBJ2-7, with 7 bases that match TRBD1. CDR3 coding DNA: TGTGCCAGCGGCAGACAGGGTAGCGACGAGCAGTACTTC. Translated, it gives CASGRQGSDEQYF.